These 23 T cell receptor beta chains came from one sample sequenced in a study of somatic mutations in cytotoxic T cells in rheumatoid arthritis. Only in-frame clones appear in the TCRdb table, and some are missing; sequencing was by immunoSEQ multiplex PCR. Of fewer than 20,000 clones in the sample, 74% were seen once. What was sequenced was CD8+ T cells sorted from blood. Receptors were obtained from a man aged 55 to 70 in good health.

The chain couples TRBV11-2 to TRBJ2-2; no clear D. This CDR3 contains 15 residues. In germline, CDR1 is SGHAT, CDR2 FQNNGV. V was trimmed by 5 bases and J by 0 bases, leaving 10 bases between them. The CDR3 bases are TGTGCCAGCAGCGTTATTATCTCGAACACCGGGGAGCTGTTTTTT. Translating gives CASSVIISNTGELFF.

The rearrangement links TRBV4-3 to TRBJ1-5; a possible D gene is TRBD1 (6 bases). Germline V gene sequence: CDR1 LGHNA, CDR2 YSLEER. The CDR3 contains 15 residues. V lost 7 bases, J lost 0 bases, and 13 bases lay in between. The CDR3 region is CASTWTVDSNQPQHF. CDR3 DNA sequence: TGCGCCAGCACCTGGACAGTAGATAGCAATCAGCCCCAGCATTTT.

This clone has a handful of counts. This rearrangement joins TRBV19 to TRBJ2-7, with D possibly being TRBD1 (6 bases). V lost 3 bases and J 0 bases, leaving 15 bases between the germline ends. Germline loops: CDR1 LNHDA, CDR2 SQIVND (reference sequence). The length of the CDR3 is 16 residues. CDR3 bases: TGTGCCAGTAGTATCGAAGTAAACAGGGCCTCCTACGAGCAGTACTTC. It encodes CASSIEVNRASYEQYF.

The genes are TRBV27 and TRBJ2-7; TRBD1 is a possible D gene (6 bases). This CDR3 region has 14 residues. Per germline, CDR1 MNHEY and CDR2 SMNVEV (reference sequence). Trimming left V 5 bases short and J 0 bases short, with 11 bases between. CDR3 protein: CASSQQGYSYEQYF. DNA of the CDR3: TGTGCCAGCAGTCAGCAGGGGTACTCCTACGAGCAGTACTTC.

This clone was observed once. The DNA of the CDR3 is TGTGCCAGCAGCAGACATGTTAGCGGGAGTAACGATGAGCAGTTCTTC. Its translation is CASSRHVSGSNDEQFF. The chain recombines TRBV21-1 with TRBJ2-1; the table gives TRBD2 as D, unverified against the DNA. TRBV21-1 is marked as a pseudogene. The CDR3 is 16 residues long.

This chain links TRBV4-2 with TRBJ2-7; perhaps TRBD1 as D (6 bases). The CDR3 contains 14 residues. Trimming took 4 bases from V and 4 from J, leaving 14 bases between them. CDR1 and CDR2 (germline): LGHNA, YNFKEQ. The CDR3 coding sequence is TGTGCCAGCAGCCCCAGGGGTTCAGGTTACGAGCAGTACTTC. Its translation: CASSPRGSGYEQYF.

In its sample, this clone was seen a few times. The V call is TRBV4-2, the J call TRBJ2-1; 9 bases are a match to TRBD1. The CDR3 has 15 residues. Germline V lookup: CDR1 LGHNA, CDR2 YNFKEQ. The V segment lost 0 bases and the J segment 6 bases; nucleotides outside the gene matches: 3. DNA of the CDR3: TGTGCCAGCAGCCAAGAGGGGACAGGGTCCAATGAGCAGTTCTTC. Its protein product is CASSQEGTGSNEQFF.

V usage is TRBV13 and J usage is TRBJ2-3; TRBD2 agrees at 7 bases. The CDR3 runs to 18 residues. With 2 bases clipped from V and 0 bases from J, the junction kept 11 bases outside the gene matches. CDR1 is PRHDT and CDR2 is FYEKMQ in the germline V gene (reference sequence). CDR3 DNA: TGTGCCAGCAGCTTACTGGCGGGGGTCAAACCGAGCACAGATACGCAGTATTTT. It codes for CASSLLAGVKPSTDTQYF.

By share, this clone counts as medium-sized. The rearrangement links TRBV27 to TRBJ2-7; weak D call: TRBD2 (6 bases). Looked up from germline, CDR1 is MNHEY and CDR2 is SMNVEV (reference sequence). This CDR3 has 15 residues. The V end was cut by 3 bases, the J end by 3 bases, with 15 bases between. As DNA, the CDR3 is TGTGCCAGCAGTTTTTCCGGGGGTGACGGCTACGAGCAGTACTTC. Residues: CASSFSGGDGYEQYF.

This chain links TRBV9 with TRBJ2-7; 11 nucleotides align to TRBD2. With V trimmed by 3 bases and J by 6 bases, 8 bases remained unmatched. Germline lookup yields CDR1 SGDLS and CDR2 YYNGEE. The CDR3 runs 15 residues. The DNA for the CDR3 is TGTGCCAGCAGCGACGAAACTAGCGGGAGTACCGAGCAGTACTTC. This sequence encodes CASSDETSGSTEQYF.

The chain employs TRBV4-3 and TRBJ2-3; 7 nucleotides match TRBD2. The germline CDR1 and CDR2 sequences are LGHNA and YSLEER. The CDR3 length is 17 residues. V shed 0 bases and J 0 bases; nucleotides not matched to a gene: 6. For the CDR3, the DNA is TGCGCCAGCAGCCAAGAGTCCGCGGGAGCGAGCACAGATACGCAGTATTTT. The encoded protein is CASSQESAGASTDTQYF.

This clone was seen more than once but under ten times. This rearrangement joins TRBV14 to TRBJ2-2; 7 nucleotides align to TRBD1. Germline V gene lookup returns CDR1 SGHDN and CDR2 FVKESK. The J segment lost 4 bases and the V segment lost 5 bases, leaving 4 bases of the junction unmatched. This CDR3 is 14 amino acids long. Here the CDR3 reads CASSTTGITGELFF. The CDR3 DNA reads as TGTGCCAGCAGCACGACAGGGATCACCGGGGAGCTGTTTTTT.

Of note for this clone: The sample carries other DNA sequences with the same CDR3. V and J are TRBV6-6 and TRBJ1-1; D unresolved. Germline V gives CDR1 MNHNY, CDR2 SVGAGI (reference sequence). V dropped 11 bases and J dropped 1 base, with 11 bases sitting between them. This CDR3 spans 12 amino acids. The CDR3 sequence: CAAGGPNTEAFF. Here the CDR3 DNA reads TGTGCCGCGGGAGGACCGAACACTGAAGCTTTCTTT.

The CDR3 nucleotides read TGTGCCAGCAGTTGGACAACGAACACTGAAGCTTTCTTT. It is translated as CASSWTTNTEAFF. This sequence joins TRBV27 and TRBJ1-1; weak D call: TRBD1 (5 bases). This CDR3 contains 13 residues. The V end was cut by 4 bases, the J end by 1 base, with 7 bases between. CDR1 is MNHEY, CDR2 SMNVEV, per germline (reference sequence).

This clone was observed a single time. The chain carries TRBV9 and TRBJ2-5, with 12 positions matching TRBD2. Per germline, CDR1 SGDLS and CDR2 YYNGEE. The length of the CDR3 is 18 residues. V lost 0 bases to trimming and J lost 2 bases; unmatched junction nucleotides: 8. The CDR3 bases are TGTGCCAGCAGCGTAGGCACTAGCGGGGGGCCATGGCAAGAGACCCAGTACTTC. Its translation: CASSVGTSGGPWQETQYF.

This sequence joins TRBV7-8 and TRBJ1-5; 9 bases map to TRBD1. V gave up 1 base and J gave up 2 bases; unmatched junction bases: 3. The germline V gene has CDR1 SGHVS and CDR2 FQNEAQ. The CDR3 extends over 16 amino acids. CDR3 sequence: CASSLGTGVGNQPQHF. The CDR3, as DNA: TGTGCCAGCAGCTTAGGGACAGGGGTGGGCAATCAGCCCCAGCATTTT.

The chain employs TRBV4-1 and TRBJ2-5, with TRBD2 identical over 7 bases. This CDR3 has 16 amino acids. Germline CDR1 MGHRA, CDR2 YSYEKL. V was pared by 1 base and J by 0 bases, with 5 bases of the junction left unmatched. Written as DNA, the CDR3 is TGCGCCAGCAGCCAAGTGGGGGGAGGGGACCAAGAGACCCAGTACTTC. It specifies CASSQVGGGDQETQYF.

This clone came up a few times. CDR3 sequence reads: CASSAIYEQYF. The CDR3 region has the DNA TGTGCCAGCAGCGCGATCTACGAGCAGTACTTC. The V gene is TRBV6-1, the J gene TRBJ2-7; no clear D. V lost 6 bases to trimming and J lost 3 bases, with 6 bases between them. This CDR3 spans 11 amino acids. Germline CDR1 and CDR2: MNHNS and SASEGT.

V and J are TRBV25-1 and TRBJ1-2, with a possible D match to TRBD1 (5 bases). The germline CDR1 and CDR2 sequences are MGHDK and SYGVNS. The CDR3 has 15 amino acids. The germline V and J ends were trimmed by 5 bases and 5 bases, with 18 bases remaining between them. The CDR3 coding sequence is TGTGCCAGCAGTCACGGGGGGGGGAGCGCGTATGGCTACACCTTC. Translated, it gives CASSHGGGSAYGYTF.

The V gene is TRBV13, the J gene TRBJ2-5; D possibly corresponds to TRBD2 (6 bases). V was clipped by 0 bases and J by 5 bases, with 13 bases between them. Germline V lookup: CDR1 PRHDT, CDR2 FYEKMQ (reference sequence). The CDR3 extends over 15 amino acids. For the CDR3, the DNA is TGTGCCAGCAGCTTAGGACGGCGGGGACGGGAGACCCAGTACTTC. Amino acids: CASSLGRRGRETQYF. The full variable domain, rest sourced from reference TRBV13 and TRBJ2-5, is AAGVIQSPRHLIKEKRETATLKCYPIPRHDTVYWYQQGPGQDPQFLISFYEKMQSDKGSIPDRFSAQQFSDYHSELNMSSLELGDSALYFCASSLGRRGRETQYFGPGTRLLVL.

The gene calls are TRBV5-1 and TRBJ2-7; the match to TRBD1 covers 8 bases. Unmatched junction bases numbered 6, after V lost 1 base and J lost 6 bases. The CDR3 sequence is 14 residues long. Germline assignment: CDR1 SGHRS and CDR2 YFSETQ. CDR3 nucleotide sequence: TGCGCCAGCAGCTTGCTGGACAGGGCGTCCGAGCAGTACTTC. The encoded protein is CASSLLDRASEQYF.

J is TRBJ2-3 and V is TRBV4-1; TRBD2 is a possible D gene (6 bases). V lost 1 base and J lost 2, with 7 bases in between. Germline V lookup: CDR1 MGHRA, CDR2 YSYEKL. CDR3 size: 14 residues. The CDR3 here is CASSQAGDTDTQYF. The CDR3 bases are TGCGCCAGCAGCCAAGCGGGGGACACAGATACGCAGTATTTT.

The V call is TRBV29-1, the J call TRBJ1-4, with TRBD1 matching 7 bases. Germline lookup yields CDR1 SQVTM and CDR2 ANQGSEA. This CDR3 is built from 13 residues. J lost 9 bases, V lost 3 bases, and 7 bases had no gene match. This CDR3 is CSVDARGSKKLFF. The CDR3 coding sequence is TGCAGCGTTGATGCCAGGGGGAGCAAAAAACTGTTTTTT. The whole variable domain, filled in from reference TRBV29-1 and TRBJ1-4, reads SAVISQKPSRDICQRGTSLTIQCQVDSQVTMMFWYRQQPGQSLTLIATANQGSEATYESGFVIDKFPISRPNLTFSTLTVSNMSPEDSSIYLCSVDARGSKKLFFGSGTQLSVL.